The clone carrying this TCR beta chain appeared once. The sample belongs to a study of blood T cell repertoires in COVID-19. Study as a whole: COVID-19 samples, acute and convalescent, were from the United States, Italy and Spain. Sample material is recorded as cDNA or gDNA derived from T cells, B-cell-depleted T cells, or PBMCs.

Original analysis: Reference gene primer amplification in the assay estimated nucleated cell counts. Generated by immunoSEQ multiplex PCR, the TCRdb table keeps only in-frame clones and is missing some. V, J and clone size were drawn from that table, and D and trimming were deduced from the DNA. Of about 56,000 clones listed, 84% are singletons. The germline gives CDR1 SGHDT, CDR2 YYEEEE. The V and J ends lost 2 bases and 5 bases respectively, with 16 bases between them. There are 15 residues in the CDR3. This chain links TRBV5-6 with TRBJ2-5; D perhaps matches TRBD2 (6 bases). Sequencing used peripheral blood. The receptor was isolated from an elderly woman with acute or convalescent COVID-19. The CDR3 sequence: CASSFGLAVAETQYF. CDR3 DNA sequence: TGTGCCAGCAGCTTTGGCTTAGCGGTGGCGGAGACCCAGTACTTC.